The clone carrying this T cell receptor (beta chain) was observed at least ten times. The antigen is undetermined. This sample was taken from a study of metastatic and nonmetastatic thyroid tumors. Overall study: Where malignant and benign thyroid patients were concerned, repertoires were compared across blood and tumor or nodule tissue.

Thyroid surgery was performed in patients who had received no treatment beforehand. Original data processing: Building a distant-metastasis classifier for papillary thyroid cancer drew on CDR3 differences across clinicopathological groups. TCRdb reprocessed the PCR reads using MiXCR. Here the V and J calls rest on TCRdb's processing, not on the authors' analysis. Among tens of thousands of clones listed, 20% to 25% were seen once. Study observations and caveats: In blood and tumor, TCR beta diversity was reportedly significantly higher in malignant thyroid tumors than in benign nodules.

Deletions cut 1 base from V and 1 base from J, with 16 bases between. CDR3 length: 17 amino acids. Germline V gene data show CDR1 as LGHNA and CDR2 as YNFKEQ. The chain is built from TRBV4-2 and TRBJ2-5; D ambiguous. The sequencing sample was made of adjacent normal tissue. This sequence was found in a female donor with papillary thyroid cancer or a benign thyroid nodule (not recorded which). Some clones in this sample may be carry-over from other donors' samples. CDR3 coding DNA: TGTGCCAGCAGCCAAGGGTCAACCCCCAACGGCCAAGAGACCCAGTACTTC. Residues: CASSQGSTPNGQETQYF.